These 29 T cell receptor beta chains share one sample of origin, sequenced in a study of CD8 T cells in Susac syndrome. RNA was extracted with the RNeasy kit, and a quantity of roughly 0.5 to 1 ug was reverse transcribed using random hexamers. TCRdb re-called the immunoSEQ multiplex PCR reads with MiXCR, one entry per CDR3 protein. The sample contains about 140,000 distinct CDR3 sequences, 94% of which appear only once. Sequenced sample: CD8+ T cells from PBMCs. The receptors here all came from a human donor in good health.

The chain joins TRBV24-1 to TRBJ2-1; D is unclear. The CDR3 is 14 residues long. Germline V gene data show CDR1 as KGHDR and CDR2 as SFDVKD. Between the trimmed V and J ends, which lost 4 bases and 5 bases, there was a span of 11 bases. CDR3 residues: CATSDQWTNNEQFF. The CDR3, as DNA: TGTGCCACCAGTGACCAATGGACGAACAATGAGCAGTTCTTC.

The chain joins TRBV20-1 to TRBJ2-7; 10 nucleotides line up with TRBD2. This CDR3 region has 15 residues. Germline trimming cut 3 bases from V and 3 bases from J; bases unmatched to any gene: 8. Per germline, CDR1 DFQATT and CDR2 SNEGSKA (reference sequence). CDR3 loop: CSASKLAGAFYEQYF. The CDR3 nucleotides are TGCAGTGCTAGTAAGCTAGCGGGAGCTTTCTACGAGCAGTACTTC.

Here the CDR3 reads CASSAGTGGYEQYF. The DNA for the CDR3 is TGTGCCAGCAGTGCCGGGACAGGGGGCTACGAGCAGTACTTC. The chain carries TRBV28 and TRBJ2-7; 11 bases align to TRBD1. The V segment lost 5 bases and the J segment 3 bases; nucleotides outside the gene matches: 3. The CDR3 has 14 amino acids. Germline V lookup: CDR1 MDHEN, CDR2 SYDVKM.

This clonotype was observed a few times. J is TRBJ2-1 and V is TRBV13; D possibly corresponds to TRBD2 (5 bases). The CDR3 covers 13 residues. Per the germline V gene, CDR1 is PRHDT and CDR2 is FYEKMQ (reference sequence). Trimming stripped 2 bases from V and 7 bases from J, with 9 bases between. As DNA, the CDR3 is TGTGCCAGCAGCTTATTCGGCGGGAATGAGCAGTTCTTC. Encoded protein: CASSLFGGNEQFF. Full variable domain (outside the CDR3, taken from reference TRBV13 and TRBJ2-1): AAGVIQSPRHLIKEKRETATLKCYPIPRHDTVYWYQQGPGQDPQFLISFYEKMQSDKGSIPDRFSAQQFSDYHSELNMSSLELGDSALYFCASSLFGGNEQFFGPGTRLTVL.

V is TRBV20-1 and J is TRBJ2-1; D call uncertain. This CDR3 is built from 12 residues. V gave up 0 bases and J gave up 6 bases, with 6 bases separating them. Per germline, CDR1 DFQATT and CDR2 SNEGSKA (reference sequence). The CDR3 reads CSARDLANEQFF. The CDR3 nucleotides read TGCAGTGCTAGAGATCTGGCCAATGAGCAGTTCTTC.

The chain is built from TRBV7-9 and TRBJ1-5; D unclear. The CDR3 spans 12 residues. Germline V CDR1 and CDR2: SEHNR, FQNEAQ (reference sequence). V lost 8 bases, J lost 2 bases, and 7 bases lay in between. The CDR3 coding sequence is TGTGCCAGCGCCAGAGGCAATCAGCCCCAGCATTTT. Translation gives CASARGNQPQHF.

This chain links TRBV6-2 or TRBV6-3 with TRBJ2-7; D remains unclear. The V end was cut by 5 bases, the J end by 2 bases, with 10 bases between. The CDR3 runs to 13 residues. Germline V gene lookup returns CDR1 MNHEY and CDR2 SVGEGT. CDR3 coding DNA: TGTGCCAGCAGTAAGGACGGGCCCTACGAGCAGTACTTC. This codes for CASSKDGPYEQYF.

V gene TRBV7-8 combines with J gene TRBJ1-1; D gene ambiguous. V was trimmed by 2 bases and J by 4 bases, leaving 8 bases between them. The CDR3 is made up of 13 amino acids. CDR1 and CDR2 from the germline V gene are SGHVS and FQNEAQ. The DNA of the CDR3 is TGTGCCAGCAGCTTAAGCGTTGTCACTGAAGCTTTCTTT. Protein sequence: CASSLSVVTEAFF.

This clonotype was counted once. The genes are TRBV20-1 and TRBJ2-7; D perhaps matches TRBD2 (6 bases). Between the trimmed V and J ends, which lost 4 bases and 0 bases, there was a span of 13 bases. The CDR3 runs 14 residues. Per the germline V gene, CDR1 is DFQATT and CDR2 is SNEGSKA (reference sequence). Here the CDR3 reads CSAISGDASYEQYF. CDR3 DNA sequence: TGCAGTGCTATTAGCGGAGACGCCTCCTACGAGCAGTACTTC.

The V and J genes are TRBV30 and TRBJ1-2, with D tentatively TRBD1 (6 bases). In germline, CDR1 is GTSNPN, CDR2 SVGIG (reference sequence). This CDR3 has 13 amino acids. With 4 bases removed from V and 2 bases from J, the gap between germline ends came to 11 bases. The CDR3 region is CAWTLTGNYGYTF. The CDR3 DNA follows: TGTGCCTGGACCCTGACAGGAAACTATGGCTACACCTTC.

This chain links TRBV9 with TRBJ2-1, with 8 nucleotides matching TRBD1. The CDR3 totals 16 residues. Germline CDR1 and CDR2: SGDLS and YYNGEE. J was trimmed by 10 bases and V by 3 bases; bases with no gene match: 15. Written as DNA, the CDR3 is TGTGCCAGCAGCGAAGAAACAGGGGGTTCCGCCTTCGAGCAGTTCTTC. This translates into CASSEETGGSAFEQFF.

This rearrangement joins TRBV6-5 to TRBJ2-7; maybe TRBD1 (6 bases). CDR1 is MNHEY, CDR2 SVGAGI, per germline. The CDR3 totals 13 residues. Trimming shortened V by 9 bases and J by 5 bases, and 17 bases separated the two germline ends. This chain's CDR3 is CASSLGGTHEQYF. In DNA, the CDR3 is TGTGCCAGTTCTTTAGGGGGAACTCACGAGCAGTACTTC.

This chain links TRBV13 with TRBJ1-1; the D gene is possibly TRBD1 (6 bases). V dropped 7 bases and J dropped 0 bases, with 12 bases sitting between them. The CDR3 length is 14 residues. The germline CDR1 and CDR2 sequences are PRHDT and FYEKMQ (reference sequence). CDR3 coding DNA: TGTGCCAGCAAGGGGGGAAGTTTGAACACTGAAGCTTTCTTT. Translated: CASKGGSLNTEAFF.

J is TRBJ2-1 and V is TRBV27; a weak D match, TRBD1 (6 bases). Trimming removed 7 bases at V and 6 bases at J, with 13 bases between. In germline, CDR1 is MNHEY, CDR2 SMNVEV (reference sequence). This CDR3 has 13 residues. DNA for the CDR3: TGTGCCAGCACCCAAAGGGGGACCAATGAGCAGTTCTTC. Amino acid sequence: CASTQRGTNEQFF.

The chain combines TRBV7-8 with TRBJ1-5; possible D gene TRBD1, 5 bases. The V gene lost 1 base and the J gene lost 2 bases, with 9 bases spanning the gap. The CDR3 consists of 15 residues. Germline lookup yields CDR1 SGHVS and CDR2 FQNEAQ. CDR3 in amino acids: CASSLDRGGNQPQHF. The CDR3 nucleotides read TGTGCCAGCAGCTTAGACCGGGGGGGCAATCAGCCCCAGCATTTT.

The chain has TRBV27 and TRBJ2-5, with D possibly TRBD2 on 5 matching bases. The CDR3 is 14 amino acids. Germline V gene sequence: CDR1 MNHEY, CDR2 SMNVEV (reference sequence). V gave up 3 bases and J gave up 2 bases, with 10 bases separating them. CDR3 sequence reads: CASSLTGEQETQYF. CDR3 bases: TGTGCCAGCAGTTTGACCGGGGAGCAAGAGACCCAGTACTTC.

This chain connects TRBV14 to TRBJ2-7, with D unresolved. In germline, CDR1 is SGHDN, CDR2 FVKESK. V lost 0 bases, J lost 2 bases, and 8 bases lay in between. The CDR3 covers 14 residues. CDR3 sequence (DNA): TGTGCCAGCAGCCAAGATTCCGTGACCTACGAGCAGTACTTC. This translates into CASSQDSVTYEQYF. Using reference TRBV14 and TRBJ2-7 for the parts outside the CDR3, the full variable domain is EAGVTQFPSHSVIEKGQTVTLRCDPISGHDNLYWYRRVMGKEIKFLLHFVKESKQDESGMPNNRFLAERTGGTYSTLKVQPAELEDSGVYFCASSQDSVTYEQYFGPGTRLTVT.

The chain combines TRBV19 with TRBJ1-2; tentative D call: TRBD1 (5 bases). Germline loops: CDR1 LNHDA, CDR2 SQIVND (reference sequence). Trimming cost V 0 bases and J 5 bases, with 19 bases left between them. The length of the CDR3 is 17 residues. CDR3 bases: TGTGCCAGTAGTATAGATCGGGGCCCTCAGGTTAGGTATGGCTACACCTTC. This encodes CASSIDRGPQVRYGYTF.

V and J are TRBV7-9 and TRBJ2-1, with 7 positions matching TRBD1. This CDR3 is built from 12 residues. The germline V gene has CDR1 SEHNR and CDR2 FQNEAQ (reference sequence). V gave up 5 bases and J gave up 8 bases; unmatched junction bases: 3. The CDR3 DNA reads TGTGCCAGCAGCCCCGACAGGGATGAGCAGTTCTTC. Its protein is CASSPDRDEQFF.

The chain combines TRBV20-1 with TRBJ1-5; D is unclear. Germline CDR1 reads DFQATT; CDR2 reads SNEGSKA (reference sequence). V shed 6 bases and J shed 7 bases, with 13 bases lying between them. This CDR3 region has 12 residues. CDR3 sequence: CSAYGEGQPQHF. CDR3 DNA: TGCAGTGCCTATGGTGAGGGCCAGCCCCAGCATTTT.

The chain joins TRBV20-1 to TRBJ2-3; 7 positions match TRBD1. Germline V gene sequence: CDR1 DFQATT, CDR2 SNEGSKA (reference sequence). J lost 0 bases, V lost 6 bases, and 9 bases had no gene match. CDR3 length equals 15 residues. CDR3 nucleotides: TGCAGTGCCGAGAAGTCAGGGGGAAGCACAGATACGCAGTATTTT. Translation: CSAEKSGGSTDTQYF.

This chain connects TRBV4-3 to TRBJ1-2; 12 positions agree with TRBD1. V gave up 0 bases and J gave up 7 bases; unmatched junction bases: 6. Germline CDR1 LGHNA, CDR2 YSLEER. The length of the CDR3 is 16 residues. The CDR3 reads CASSQDGDRGQGGYTF. CDR3 nucleotide sequence: TGCGCCAGCAGCCAAGATGGGGACAGGGGGCAAGGTGGCTACACCTTC.

This chain uses TRBV20-1 with TRBJ2-1; D gene unclear. The CDR3 is made up of 13 amino acids. Germline V gene data show CDR1 as DFQATT and CDR2 as SNEGSKA (reference sequence). The CDR3 region has the DNA TGCAGCGCCCTAAGGCCCTCCTACAATGAGCAGTTCTTC. Protein sequence: CSALRPSYNEQFF.

J is TRBJ2-1 and V is TRBV19; the D gene could be TRBD1 or TRBD2 (5 bases each). The germline gives CDR1 LNHDA, CDR2 SQIVND (reference sequence). This CDR3 comprises 14 residues. The V gene lost 5 bases and the J gene lost 6 bases, with 14 bases spanning the gap. The CDR3 protein is CASSPWDASNEQFF. The CDR3 nucleotides are TGTGCCAGTAGTCCCTGGGACGCATCCAATGAGCAGTTCTTC.

The chain couples TRBV29-1 to TRBJ2-1; D is uncertain. Germline assignment: CDR1 SQVTM and CDR2 ANQGSEA. Trimming shortened V by 0 bases and J by 10 bases, and 7 bases separated the two germline ends. This CDR3 is 11 amino acids long. This chain's CDR3 is CSVEDLGEQFF. The CDR3 DNA reads TGCAGCGTTGAAGATTTAGGGGAGCAGTTCTTC.

This clonotype was observed a handful of times. The rearrangement uses TRBV7-2 and TRBJ2-7; D is unresolved. Germline V gene data show CDR1 as SGHTA and CDR2 as FQGNSA. CDR3 size: 14 residues. V gave up 5 bases and J gave up 7 bases, with 18 bases separating them. CDR3 coding DNA: TGTGCCAGCAGCCACTCTCCCCTCTTCCGGGAGCAGTACTTC. It yields the protein CASSHSPLFREQYF.

The V and J genes are TRBV12-3 or TRBV12-4 and TRBJ1-2, with D possibly TRBD1 on 5 matching bases. This CDR3 spans 11 amino acids. V lost 8 bases to trimming and J lost 6 bases, with 10 bases between them. CDR3 DNA: TGTGCCAGCTTGGGGGTCCATGGCTACACCTTC. It translates to CASLGVHGYTF.

The rearrangement uses TRBV30 and TRBJ2-1; 14 bases are a match to TRBD2. Germline-derived CDR1 and CDR2 are GTSNPN and SVGIG (reference sequence). J was trimmed by 8 bases and V by 6 bases; bases with no gene match: 6. This CDR3 comprises 14 residues. This CDR3 is CACSTSGRAYEQFF. CDR3 bases: TGTGCCTGCTCGACTAGCGGGAGGGCCTATGAGCAGTTCTTC.

The J gene is TRBJ2-1, the V gene TRBV27; possible D gene TRBD2, 6 bases. Germline V gene sequence: CDR1 MNHEY, CDR2 SMNVEV (reference sequence). Trimming took 2 bases from V and 2 from J, leaving 10 bases between them. The CDR3 consists of 15 residues. The CDR3 coding sequence is TGTGCCAGCAGTTTAGGGGGGAGGACCTACAATGAGCAGTTCTTC. Translation gives CASSLGGRTYNEQFF.